The 31 T cell receptor beta chains below were found in one sample sequenced in a study of T cell responses to AZD1222 COVID-19 vaccine. TCRdb keeps only in-frame clones here, not all; method: immunoSEQ multiplex PCR. The sample shows just over 80,000 clones, approximately 90% of them seen only once. Sequenced here: peripheral blood, sampled on day 0 of AZD1222 vaccination. The receptors were gathered from an adult in good health.

The rearrangement links TRBV19 to TRBJ2-3; 9 positions agree with TRBD2. With V trimmed by 7 bases and J by 3 bases, 11 bases remained unmatched. Germline lookup yields CDR1 LNHDA and CDR2 SQIVND (reference sequence). The CDR3 runs to 16 residues. CDR3 sequence (DNA): TGTGCCAGTACCGACCACCCAGCGGGGGGAACAGATACGCAGTATTTT. It codes for CASTDHPAGGTDTQYF.

The DNA for the CDR3 is TGTGCCAGCAGGACAGAGAGCTCCTACGAGCAGTACTTC. It translates to CASRTESSYEQYF. This chain joins TRBV9 and TRBJ2-7, with D maybe TRBD1 (5 bases). Germline values: CDR1 SGDLS, CDR2 YYNGEE. Trimming removed 5 bases at V and 0 bases at J, with 9 bases between. This CDR3 contains 13 residues. Drawing the rest from reference TRBV9 and TRBJ2-7, the complete variable domain is DSGVTQTPKHLITATGQRVTLRCSPRSGDLSVYWYQQSLDQGLQFLIQYYNGEERAKGNILERFSAQQFPDLHSELNLSSLELGDSALYFCASRTESSYEQYFGPGTRLTVT.

The chain links TRBV7-9 to TRBJ1-6, with 10 nucleotides matching TRBD1. Germline V gene data show CDR1 as SEHNR and CDR2 as FQNEAQ (reference sequence). There are 15 residues in the CDR3. Germline trimming cut 5 bases from V and 5 bases from J; bases unmatched to any gene: 3. The CDR3 region is CASSRGTGDNSPLHF. CDR3 DNA: TGTGCCAGCAGCCGGGGGACAGGGGATAATTCACCCCTCCACTTT.

The chain couples TRBV7-3 to TRBJ2-3; 7 nucleotides align to TRBD2. Per the germline V gene, CDR1 is SGHTA and CDR2 is FQGTGA. This CDR3 has 15 amino acids. After removal of 5 bases from V and 2 bases from J, the junction contained 7 bases not matched to a gene. The CDR3: CASSPKAGITDTQYF. CDR3 in DNA: TGTGCCAGCAGCCCTAAAGCGGGAATCACAGATACGCAGTATTTT.

V gene TRBV14 combines with J gene TRBJ1-2; D is unresolved. Per the germline V gene, CDR1 is SGHDN and CDR2 is FVKESK. This CDR3 has 14 residues. The V and J ends lost 0 bases and 4 bases respectively, with 9 bases between them. The CDR3, as DNA: TGTGCCAGCAGCCAAGATAGGGCGGTCTATGGCTACACCTTC. Amino acids: CASSQDRAVYGYTF.

The genes are TRBV7-9 and TRBJ2-1, with D perhaps matching TRBD1 (5 bases). There are 15 residues in the CDR3. The V end was cut by 1 base, the J end by 0 bases, with 7 bases between. In germline, CDR1 is SEHNR, CDR2 FQNEAQ (reference sequence). Written as DNA, the CDR3 is TGTGCCAGCAGCTTAGTCCAGGGCTCCTACAATGAGCAGTTCTTC. Residues: CASSLVQGSYNEQFF.

The chain joins TRBV7-8 to TRBJ2-1; 12 nucleotides line up with TRBD2. V shed 4 bases, J shed 1 base, and the junction held 5 bases outside the gene matches. The CDR3 consists of 17 residues. From germline, CDR1 is SGHVS and CDR2 FQNEAQ. The CDR3 loop reads CASSSRLAGVSYNEQFF. CDR3 coding DNA: TGTGCCAGCAGCTCCCGACTAGCGGGGGTTTCCTACAATGAGCAGTTCTTC.

V and J are TRBV6-5 and TRBJ2-2, with a tentative D call TRBD2 (5 bases). Germline V lookup: CDR1 MNHEY, CDR2 SVGAGI. CDR3 length: 14 amino acids. V shed 6 bases and J shed 4 bases, with 12 bases lying between them. CDR3 DNA sequence: TGTGCCAGCAGCGTGGGGAGACCCACCGGGGAGCTGTTTTTT. This codes for CASSVGRPTGELFF.

The rearrangement links TRBV5-6 to TRBJ1-5, with 7 bases aligning to TRBD1. Trimming at V came to 4 bases and at J to 6 bases, leaving 10 bases not matched to a gene. CDR1 and CDR2 from the germline V gene are SGHDT and YYEEEE. This CDR3 comprises 15 residues. The CDR3 nucleotides read TGTGCCAGCAGCCCACGACAGGGAAGGAGTCAGCCCCAGCATTTT. It encodes CASSPRQGRSQPQHF.

The rearrangement uses TRBV27 and TRBJ1-2, with D unclear. Germline-derived CDR1 and CDR2 are MNHEY and SMNVEV (reference sequence). The CDR3 spans 14 residues. Trimming shortened V by 2 bases and J by 2 bases, and 9 bases separated the two germline ends. This CDR3 is CASSLTHRNYGYTF. In DNA, the CDR3 is TGTGCCAGCAGTTTAACCCACAGAAACTATGGCTACACCTTC.

The rearrangement joins TRBV19 to TRBJ2-2; D not certain. Trimming shortened V by 4 bases and J by 5 bases, and 8 bases separated the two germline ends. The CDR3 is made up of 13 amino acids. Looked up from germline, CDR1 is LNHDA and CDR2 is SQIVND (reference sequence). CDR3 sequence (DNA): TGTGCCAGTAGTACAGTGCGGACCGGGGAGCTGTTTTTT. It codes for CASSTVRTGELFF.

The V gene is TRBV28, the J gene TRBJ2-5; no reliable D call. This CDR3 contains 15 residues. V lost 3 bases and J 5 bases, leaving 16 bases between the germline ends. Germline values: CDR1 MDHEN, CDR2 SYDVKM. The chain's CDR3 is CASSFLAEHSETQYF. The CDR3 nucleotides are TGTGCCAGCAGTTTCTTGGCGGAACACTCGGAGACCCAGTACTTC.

The chain has TRBV24-1 and TRBJ1-2, with D unresolved. Between the trimmed V and J ends, which lost 6 bases and 0 bases, there was a span of 7 bases. The CDR3 is made up of 13 amino acids. Germline loops: CDR1 KGHDR, CDR2 SFDVKD. CDR3 protein: CATSTVANYGYTF. CDR3 DNA: TGTGCCACCAGTACAGTTGCTAACTATGGCTACACCTTC.

The V gene is TRBV28, the J gene TRBJ1-1; D is uncertain. Germline loops: CDR1 MDHEN, CDR2 SYDVKM. Between the trimmed V and J ends, which lost 5 bases and 8 bases, there was a span of 12 bases. The CDR3 has 12 residues. The CDR3 sequence: CASSTGPTEAFF. CDR3 nucleotides: TGTGCCAGCAGTACCGGACCCACAGAAGCTTTCTTT. Filled out from reference TRBV28 and TRBJ1-1, the complete variable domain reads DVKVTQSSRYLVKRTGEKVFLECVQDMDHENMFWYRQDPGLGLRLIYFSYDVKMKEKGDIPEGYSVSREKKERFSLILESASTNQTSMYLCASSTGPTEAFFGQGTRLTVV.

This rearrangement joins TRBV24-1 to TRBJ1-2; 9 bases are a match to TRBD1. The CDR3 extends over 14 amino acids. Per germline, CDR1 KGHDR and CDR2 SFDVKD. Losses at the gene ends were 4 bases for V and 5 bases for J; bases not matched to a gene: 4. The CDR3 DNA reads as TGTGCCACCAGTGACCCGGACAGGGGTTATGGCTACACCTTC. It encodes CATSDPDRGYGYTF.

The chain carries TRBV5-5 and TRBJ1-5; D remains unclear. In germline, CDR1 is SGHKS, CDR2 YYEKEE (reference sequence). The V and J ends lost 0 bases and 0 bases respectively, with 10 bases between them. The CDR3 loop spans 16 amino acids. DNA for the CDR3: TGTGCCAGCAGCTTGGCCCCCAGGACTAGCAATCAGCCCCAGCATTTT. This codes for CASSLAPRTSNQPQHF.

V and J are TRBV6-5 and TRBJ1-1; unclear D gene. The germline CDR1 and CDR2 sequences are MNHEY and SVGAGI. V was trimmed by 2 bases and J by 1 base, leaving 8 bases between them. The CDR3 covers 14 residues. The CDR3 DNA reads TGTGCCAGCAGTTACACGACTGAGAACACTGAAGCTTTCTTT. This translates into CASSYTTENTEAFF.

The V call is TRBV15, the J call TRBJ1-5, with 11 nucleotides matching TRBD1. The CDR3 runs 15 residues. V shed 3 bases, J shed 4 bases, and the junction held 2 bases outside the gene matches. Germline CDR1 and CDR2: LNHNV and YYDKDF (reference sequence). CDR3 DNA: TGTGCCACCAGCAGGGACAGGGGGCGTAATCAGCCCCAGCATTTT. This codes for CATSRDRGRNQPQHF. Variable domain in full (rest from reference TRBV15 and TRBJ1-5): DAMVIQNPRYQVTQFGKPVTLSCSQTLNHNVMYWYQQKSSQAPKLLFHYYDKDFNNEADTPDNFQSRRPNTSFCFLDIRSPGLGDTAMYLCATSRDRGRNQPQHFGDGTRLSIL.

There are a few counts of this clone. This rearrangement joins TRBV24-1 to TRBJ1-5, with D possibly TRBD1 on 6 matching bases. V was trimmed by 4 bases and J by 3 bases, leaving 15 bases between them. CDR1 is KGHDR, CDR2 SFDVKD, per germline. The CDR3 loop spans 16 amino acids. The CDR3 nucleotides read TGTGCCACCAGTGACCCTACAGGGCCCGACAATCAGCCCCAGCATTTT. Translation gives CATSDPTGPDNQPQHF.

V usage is TRBV10-1 and J usage is TRBJ1-4, with TRBD1 identical over 9 bases. The V gene end was trimmed by 2 bases and the J gene end by 5 bases; junction bases not matched to a gene: 9. The germline V gene has CDR1 WNHNN and CDR2 SYGVQD (reference sequence). This CDR3 contains 17 residues. In DNA, the CDR3 is TGCGCCAGCAGTGAGCCCCGGGACAGGGACCAAAATGAAAAACTGTTTTTT. This codes for CASSEPRDRDQNEKLFF.

This chain connects TRBV6-6 to TRBJ1-1; D remains unclear. Germline V gene data show CDR1 as MNHNY and CDR2 as SVGAGI (reference sequence). CDR3 length equals 14 residues. V dropped 6 bases and J dropped 1 base, with 12 bases sitting between them. The CDR3 here is CASRGPGRNTEAFF. The CDR3 coding sequence is TGTGCCAGCAGAGGACCTGGCAGGAACACTGAAGCTTTCTTT.

The J gene is TRBJ1-4, the V gene TRBV28; 8 bases line up with TRBD1. The germline V gene has CDR1 MDHEN and CDR2 SYDVKM. CDR3 size: 15 residues. The ends lost 4 bases at V and 8 bases at J; junction bases unmatched: 9. Here the CDR3 reads CASSSGQGGREKLFF. The CDR3 bases are TGTGCCAGCAGTTCTGGACAGGGAGGGCGAGAAAAACTGTTTTTT.

The chain recombines TRBV5-1 with TRBJ1-2; 9 bases agree with TRBD1. The V segment lost 4 bases and the J segment 8 bases; nucleotides outside the gene matches: 15. From germline, CDR1 is SGHRS and CDR2 YFSETQ. The CDR3 has 16 residues. In DNA form, the CDR3 reads TGCGCCAGCAGCCCCCAAATTCCGGGACAGGGAGGGGGCTACACCTTC. Its protein product is CASSPQIPGQGGGYTF. Drawing the rest from reference TRBV5-1 and TRBJ1-2, the complete variable domain is KAGVTQTPRYLIKTRGQQVTLSCSPISGHRSVSWYQQTPGQGLQFLFEYFSETQRNKGNFPGRFSGRQFSNSRSEMNVSTLELGDSALYLCASSPQIPGQGGGYTFGSGTRLTVV.

This clone occurred once. The J gene is TRBJ1-1, the V gene TRBV18; a weak D match, TRBD1 (6 bases). The V gene lost 1 base and the J gene lost 4 bases, with 7 bases spanning the gap. Germline-derived CDR1 and CDR2 are KGHSH and LQKENI. This CDR3 is 13 amino acids long. The CDR3 spells CASSPRGGTEAFF. The CDR3 nucleotides are TGTGCCAGCTCACCACGAGGGGGCACTGAAGCTTTCTTT.

This chain uses TRBV7-2 with TRBJ1-1; 7 positions agree with TRBD1. Unmatched junction bases numbered 5, after V lost 5 bases and J lost 2 bases. Germline V lookup: CDR1 SGHTA, CDR2 FQGNSA. The CDR3 length is 14 residues. CDR3 in amino acids: CASSPQGVNTEAFF. In DNA, the CDR3 is TGTGCCAGCAGCCCCCAGGGGGTTAACACTGAAGCTTTCTTT.

The J gene is TRBJ2-1, the V gene TRBV2; TRBD1 agrees at 7 bases. Trimming removed 10 bases from V and 5 bases from J; junction bases left unmatched: 5. Germline V gives CDR1 SNHLY, CDR2 FYNNEI. This CDR3 is built from 12 residues. In DNA, the CDR3 is TGTGCCACCCCGGGACAGAACAATGAGCAGTTCTTC. Translating gives CATPGQNNEQFF.

The chain recombines TRBV3-1 (or the pseudogene TRBV3-2) with TRBJ1-1; D may be TRBD1 (6 bases). CDR1 is LGHDT, CDR2 YNNKEL, per germline (reference sequence). V was shortened by 8 bases and J by 6 bases, with 16 bases between the two germline ends. This CDR3 contains 13 residues. DNA of the CDR3: TGTGCCAGCGGACAGTCCGGTGTGGCTGAAGCTTTCTTT. Translating it yields CASGQSGVAEAFF.

The rearrangement joins TRBV18 to TRBJ1-4; D possibly corresponds to TRBD1 (6 bases). The CDR3 has 16 amino acids. Germline V lookup: CDR1 KGHSH, CDR2 LQKENI. The ends were cut back, 5 bases at V and 0 bases at J, with 13 bases in the middle. In DNA form, the CDR3 reads TGTGCCAGCTCAACAGGACAGTTGGCAACTAATGAAAAACTGTTTTTT. It is translated as CASSTGQLATNEKLFF.

The J gene is TRBJ1-6, the V gene TRBV10-3; a weak D match, TRBD1 (6 bases). Looked up from germline, CDR1 is ENHRY and CDR2 is SYGVKD. The CDR3 spans 18 residues. Trimming took 5 bases from V and 0 from J, leaving 17 bases between them. The CDR3 sequence is CAISNSHRASSYNSPLHF. CDR3 nucleotides: TGTGCCATCAGTAATTCACACAGGGCCAGCTCCTATAATTCACCCCTCCACTTT.

The chain has TRBV6-6 and TRBJ1-3, with no clear D. Germline V CDR1 and CDR2: MNHNY, SVGAGI (reference sequence). V was trimmed by 8 bases and J by 0 bases, leaving 5 bases between them. This CDR3 is built from 12 residues. For the CDR3, the DNA is TGTGCCAGCGGGGACTCTGGAAACACCATATATTTT. Encoded protein: CASGDSGNTIYF.

The chain couples TRBV6-2 or TRBV6-3 to TRBJ2-7; D is unclear. V lost 6 bases, J lost 9 bases, and 18 bases lay in between. Germline CDR1 MNHEY, CDR2 SVGEGT. The CDR3 length is 13 residues. The CDR3: CASSPLAGIGQYF. DNA for the CDR3: TGTGCCAGCAGCCCTTTGGCTGGGATTGGGCAGTACTTC.